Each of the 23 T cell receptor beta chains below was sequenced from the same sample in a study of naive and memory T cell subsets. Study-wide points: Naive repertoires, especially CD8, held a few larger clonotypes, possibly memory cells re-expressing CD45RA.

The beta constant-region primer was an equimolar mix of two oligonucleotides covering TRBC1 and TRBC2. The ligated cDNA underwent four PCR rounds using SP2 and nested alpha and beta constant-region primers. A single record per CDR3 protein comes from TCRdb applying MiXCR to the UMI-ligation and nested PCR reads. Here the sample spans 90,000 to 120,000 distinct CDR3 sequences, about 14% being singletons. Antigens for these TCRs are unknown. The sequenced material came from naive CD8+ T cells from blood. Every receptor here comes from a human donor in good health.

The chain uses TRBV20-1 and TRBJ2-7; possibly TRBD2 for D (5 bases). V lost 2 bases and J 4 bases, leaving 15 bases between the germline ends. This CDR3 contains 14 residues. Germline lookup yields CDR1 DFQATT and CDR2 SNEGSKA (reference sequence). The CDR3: CSARIPDLIYEQYF. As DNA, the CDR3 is TGCAGTGCTAGAATCCCGGACTTGATTTACGAGCAGTACTTC.

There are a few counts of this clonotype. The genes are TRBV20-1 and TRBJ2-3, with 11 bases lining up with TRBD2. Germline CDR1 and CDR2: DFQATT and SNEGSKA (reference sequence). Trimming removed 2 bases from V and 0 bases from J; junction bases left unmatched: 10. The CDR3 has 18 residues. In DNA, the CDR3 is TGCAGTGCTAGATCCTACCGACTAGCGGGACATAGCACAGATACGCAGTATTTT. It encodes CSARSYRLAGHSTDTQYF.

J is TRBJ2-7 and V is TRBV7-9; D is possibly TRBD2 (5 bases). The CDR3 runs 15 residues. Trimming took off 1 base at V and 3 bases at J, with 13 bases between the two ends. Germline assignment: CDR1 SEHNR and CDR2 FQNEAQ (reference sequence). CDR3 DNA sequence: TGTGCCAGCAGCTTAGTCCCGGACTCGAACTACGAGCAGTACTTC. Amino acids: CASSLVPDSNYEQYF.

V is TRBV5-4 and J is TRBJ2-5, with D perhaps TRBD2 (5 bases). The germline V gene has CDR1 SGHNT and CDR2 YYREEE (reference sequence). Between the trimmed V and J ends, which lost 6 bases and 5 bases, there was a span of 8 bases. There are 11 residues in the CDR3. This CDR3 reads CASTRGETQYF. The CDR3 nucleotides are TGTGCCAGCACCCGAGGGGAGACCCAGTACTTC. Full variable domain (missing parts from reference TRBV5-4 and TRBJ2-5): ETGVTQSPTHLIKTRGQQVTLRCSSQSGHNTVSWYQQALGQGPQFIFQYYREEENGRGNFPPRFSGLQFPNYSSELNVNALELDDSALYLCASTRGETQYFGPGTRLLVL.

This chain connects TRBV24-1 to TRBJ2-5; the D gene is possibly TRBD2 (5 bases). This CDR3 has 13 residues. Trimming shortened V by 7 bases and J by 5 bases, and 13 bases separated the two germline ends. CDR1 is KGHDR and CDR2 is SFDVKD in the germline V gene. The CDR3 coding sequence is TGTGCCACCAGGGCGGGCTATAGTGAGACCCAGTACTTC. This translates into CATRAGYSETQYF.

CDR3 residues: CAWSVGAGEADTQYF. DNA of the CDR3: TGTGCCTGGAGTGTAGGCGCAGGAGAGGCAGATACGCAGTATTTT. V gene TRBV30 combines with J gene TRBJ2-3; D gene uncertain. The CDR3 loop spans 15 amino acids. Between the trimmed V and J ends, which lost 0 bases and 4 bases, there was a span of 14 bases. Germline assignment: CDR1 GTSNPN and CDR2 SVGIG (reference sequence).

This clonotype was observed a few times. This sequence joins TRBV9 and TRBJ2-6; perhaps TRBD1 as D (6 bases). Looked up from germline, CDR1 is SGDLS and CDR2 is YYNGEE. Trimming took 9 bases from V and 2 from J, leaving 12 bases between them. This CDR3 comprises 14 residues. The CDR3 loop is CATSQGTGANVLTF. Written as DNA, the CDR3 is TGTGCCACCTCACAGGGAACTGGGGCCAACGTCCTGACTTTC. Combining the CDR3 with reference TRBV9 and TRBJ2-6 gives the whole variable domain DSGVTQTPKHLITATGQRVTLRCSPRSGDLSVYWYQQSLDQGLQFLIQYYNGEERAKGNILERFSAQQFPDLHSELNLSSLELGDSALYFCATSQGTGANVLTFGAGSRLTVL.

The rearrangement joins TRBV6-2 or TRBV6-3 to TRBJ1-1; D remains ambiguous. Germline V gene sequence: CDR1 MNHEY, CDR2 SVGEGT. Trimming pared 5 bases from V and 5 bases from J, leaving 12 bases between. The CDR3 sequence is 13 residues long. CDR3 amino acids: CASSHRQGTEAFF. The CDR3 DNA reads TGTGCCAGCAGTCATAGGCAAGGGACTGAAGCTTTCTTT.

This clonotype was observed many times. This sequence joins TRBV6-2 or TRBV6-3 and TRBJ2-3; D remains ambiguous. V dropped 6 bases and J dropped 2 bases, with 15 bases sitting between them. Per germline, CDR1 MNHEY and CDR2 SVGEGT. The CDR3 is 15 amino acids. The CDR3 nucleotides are TGTGCCAGCAGGCATACAGATTACCCCACAGATACGCAGTATTTT. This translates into CASRHTDYPTDTQYF.

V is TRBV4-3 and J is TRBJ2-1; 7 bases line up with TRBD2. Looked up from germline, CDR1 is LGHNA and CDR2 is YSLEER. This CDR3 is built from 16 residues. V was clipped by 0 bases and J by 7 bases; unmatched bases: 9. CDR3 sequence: CASSQDQGLVGNEQFF. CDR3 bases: TGCGCCAGCAGCCAAGATCAAGGACTAGTTGGTAATGAGCAGTTCTTC.

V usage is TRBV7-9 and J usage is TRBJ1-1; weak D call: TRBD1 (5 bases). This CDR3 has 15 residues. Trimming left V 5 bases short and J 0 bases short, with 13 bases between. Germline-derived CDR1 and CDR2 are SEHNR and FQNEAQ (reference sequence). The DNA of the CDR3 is TGTGCCAGCAGCCCCCGGGGGGTCATGAACACTGAAGCTTTCTTT. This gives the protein CASSPRGVMNTEAFF. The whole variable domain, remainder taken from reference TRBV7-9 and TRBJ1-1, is DTGVSQNPRHKITKRGQNVTFRCDPISEHNRLYWYRQTLGQGPEFLTYFQNEAQLEKSRLLSDRFSAERPKGSFSTLEIQRTEQGDSAMYLCASSPRGVMNTEAFFGQGTRLTVV.

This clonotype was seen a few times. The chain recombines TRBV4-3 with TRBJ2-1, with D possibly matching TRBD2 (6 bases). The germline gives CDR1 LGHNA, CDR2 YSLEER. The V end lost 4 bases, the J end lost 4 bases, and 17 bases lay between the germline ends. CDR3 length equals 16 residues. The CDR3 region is CASSPRLPGGYNEQFF. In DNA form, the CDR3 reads TGCGCCAGCAGCCCCCGTTTGCCCGGGGGATACAATGAGCAGTTCTTC.

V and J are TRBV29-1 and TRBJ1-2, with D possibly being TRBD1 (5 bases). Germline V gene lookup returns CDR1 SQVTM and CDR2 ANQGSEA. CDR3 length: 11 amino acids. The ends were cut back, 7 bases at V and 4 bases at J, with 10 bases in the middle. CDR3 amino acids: CSAEDSYGYTF. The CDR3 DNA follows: TGCAGCGCAGAAGACAGCTATGGCTACACCTTC. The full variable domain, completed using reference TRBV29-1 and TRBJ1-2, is SAVISQKPSRDICQRGTSLTIQCQVDSQVTMMFWYRQQPGQSLTLIATANQGSEATYESGFVIDKFPISRPNLTFSTLTVSNMSPEDSSIYLCSAEDSYGYTFGSGTRLTVV.

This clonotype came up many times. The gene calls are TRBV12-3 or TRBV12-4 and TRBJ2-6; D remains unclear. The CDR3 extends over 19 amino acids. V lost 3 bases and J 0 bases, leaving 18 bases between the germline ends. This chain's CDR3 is CASSFGVSPDRSGANVLTF. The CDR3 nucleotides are TGTGCCAGCAGTTTTGGGGTTTCGCCGGATCGCTCTGGGGCCAACGTCCTGACTTTC.

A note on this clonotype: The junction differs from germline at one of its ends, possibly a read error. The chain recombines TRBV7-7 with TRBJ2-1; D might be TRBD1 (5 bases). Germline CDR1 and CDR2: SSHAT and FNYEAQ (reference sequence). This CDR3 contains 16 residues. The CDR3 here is CASSLVVGAAYNEQFF. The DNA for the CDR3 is TGTGCTAGCAGCTTAGTCGTTGGGGCCGCCTACAATGAGCAGTTCTTC.

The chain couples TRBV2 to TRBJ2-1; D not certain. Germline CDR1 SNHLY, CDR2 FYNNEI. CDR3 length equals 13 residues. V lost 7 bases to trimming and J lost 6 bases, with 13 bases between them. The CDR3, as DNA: TGTGCCAGCACATCTTGGCCGACCAATGAGCAGTTCTTC. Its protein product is CASTSWPTNEQFF. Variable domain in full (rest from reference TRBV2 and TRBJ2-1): EPEVTQTPSHQVTQMGQEVILRCVPISNHLYFYWYRQILGQKVEFLVSFYNNEISEKSEIFDDQFSVERPDGSNFTLKIRSTKLEDSAMYFCASTSWPTNEQFFGPGTRLTVL.

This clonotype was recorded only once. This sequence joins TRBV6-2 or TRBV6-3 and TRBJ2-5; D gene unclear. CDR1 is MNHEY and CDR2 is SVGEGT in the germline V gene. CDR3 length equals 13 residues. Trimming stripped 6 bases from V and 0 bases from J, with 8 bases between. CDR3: CASSDAYQETQYF. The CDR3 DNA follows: TGTGCCAGCAGCGACGCGTACCAAGAGACCCAGTACTTC.

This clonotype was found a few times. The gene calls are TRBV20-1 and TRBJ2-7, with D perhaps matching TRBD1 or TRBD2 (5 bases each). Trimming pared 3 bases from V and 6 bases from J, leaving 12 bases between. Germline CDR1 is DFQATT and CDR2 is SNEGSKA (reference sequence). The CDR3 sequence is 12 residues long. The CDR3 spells CSASGQGAEQYF. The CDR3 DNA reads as TGCAGTGCTAGTGGGCAGGGAGCCGAGCAGTACTTC.

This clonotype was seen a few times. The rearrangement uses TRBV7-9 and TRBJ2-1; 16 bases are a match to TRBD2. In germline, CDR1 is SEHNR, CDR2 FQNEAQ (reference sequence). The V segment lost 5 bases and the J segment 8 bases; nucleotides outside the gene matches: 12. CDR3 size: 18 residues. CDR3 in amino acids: CASSSPGTSGRAVDEQFF. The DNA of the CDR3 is TGTGCCAGCAGCAGTCCCGGGACTAGCGGGAGGGCCGTCGATGAGCAGTTCTTC.

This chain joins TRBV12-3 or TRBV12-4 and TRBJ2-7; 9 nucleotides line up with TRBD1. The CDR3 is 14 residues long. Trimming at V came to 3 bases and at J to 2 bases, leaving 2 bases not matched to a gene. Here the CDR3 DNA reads TGTGCCAGCAGTTTCAGACAGGGGGCCTACGAGCAGTACTTC. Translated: CASSFRQGAYEQYF.

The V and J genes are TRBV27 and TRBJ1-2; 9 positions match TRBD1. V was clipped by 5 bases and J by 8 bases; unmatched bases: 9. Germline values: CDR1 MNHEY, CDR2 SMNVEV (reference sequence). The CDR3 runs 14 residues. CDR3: CASSPLGQGYGYTF. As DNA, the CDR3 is TGTGCCAGCAGTCCCCTTGGACAGGGGTACGGCTACACCTTC.

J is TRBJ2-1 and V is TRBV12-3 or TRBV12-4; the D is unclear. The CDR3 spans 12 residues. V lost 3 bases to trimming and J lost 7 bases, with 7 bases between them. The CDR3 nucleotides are TGTGCCAGCAGTTTCATGGGGAATGAGCAGTTCTTC. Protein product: CASSFMGNEQFF.

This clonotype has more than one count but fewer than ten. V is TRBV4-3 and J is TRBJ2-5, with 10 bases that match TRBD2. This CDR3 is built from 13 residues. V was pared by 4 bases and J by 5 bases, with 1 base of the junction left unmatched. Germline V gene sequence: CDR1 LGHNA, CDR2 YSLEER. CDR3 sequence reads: CASSRAGGETQYF. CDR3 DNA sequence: TGCGCCAGCAGCCGAGCGGGAGGGGAGACCCAGTACTTC.